What follows describes a single T cell receptor (beta chain). What it binds is not known. The data were obtained in a study of T cell responses to AZD1222 COVID-19 vaccine. Study-level points and caveats: Donors were chiefly white British, with a greater number of females, and clonal diversity was perhaps underestimated.

Clones were read by immunoSEQ multiplex PCR, and TCRdb kept only the in-frame ones, dropping some. The table records 95,000 to 120,000 clones, about 91% of them present only once. This receptor was taken from an adult who received the AZD1222 COVID-19 vaccine. The specimen was peripheral blood, collected 28 days after the second AZD1222 dose.

CDR3 protein: CASSQDLSGGADQETQYF. The CDR3 bases are TGTGCCAGCAGCCAAGACCTTAGCGGGGGGGCGGACCAAGAGACCCAGTACTTC. The rearrangement uses TRBV4-2 and TRBJ2-5, with TRBD2 identical over 11 bases. The CDR3 length is 18 residues. The V gene end was trimmed by 0 bases and the J gene end by 0 bases; junction bases not matched to a gene: 6. Germline V CDR1 and CDR2: LGHNA, YNFKEQ.